This paragraph covers one T cell receptor beta chain sequence. This clone was seen only a few times. Its specific antigen is unknown. Base-call qualities are not available, and no considerably larger clone is one nucleotide away. These data come from a study of blood T cell repertoires in COVID-19 (TCRdb year 2020). With regard to the full study: Collaborator samples came from the United States, Italy and Spain and covered acute and convalescent phases of COVID-19. Subjects who had been exposed to COVID-19, were actively infected with it, or had recovered from it provided the deeply sampled blood TCRbeta repertoires that made up the dataset. The sample metadata nearly always contained a de-identified subject ID, COVID-19 status, age in years and sex. Where available, HLA class I and class II types were taken from metadata supplied by the sample provider and were not determined by assay-based typing. The prospective study material was composed of cDNA or gDNA derived from T cells, B-cell-depleted T cells, or PBMCs. The repertoires were released in a freely available public database meant as a resource for research on the immune response to SARS-CoV-2. Samples were obtained from the ongoing ImmuneRACE study (first 160 participants) and from some 1,200 subjects provided by 6 global collaborators. On the study overall, not on this receptor specifically: How much clinical and demographic metadata was included differed by source and by participant, and the metadata was provided uncurated.

After removal of 4 bases from V and 0 bases from J, the junction retains 9 bases not matched to a gene. Measured from the cysteine to the phenylalanine, the CDR3 is 19 residues long. Left in the record is the CDR3 DNA by itself, 57 bases read in frame from the first base. CDR1 and CDR2, looked up from the germline V gene, are SGHRS and YFSETQ. Collaborating institutions collected whole blood in K2EDTA tubes following their own protocols. For TCRbeta analysis, collaborators shipped samples in one of three forms: frozen whole blood, isolated PBMCs, or DNA extracted from either of those sample types. TCRbeta CDR3 regions were amplified from genomic DNA using the immunoSEQ Assay, a bias-controlled multiplex PCR. For the original study's pipeline: Within the assay, amplification of reference gene primers was used to estimate how many nucleated cells each sample contained. To quantify the absolute abundance of each unique TCRbeta CDR3 rearrangement, sequence reads were collapsed and filtered. Productive Simpson clonality was computed per sample as the square root of Simpson's diversity index over productive rearrangements. Sourced from immuneACCESS, this table was stored by TCRdb with only in-frame sequences that have V and J called. A share of the clones is absent; for the studies checked, an unresolved V gene accounts for under half, and the remainder has no known explanation. V and J calls and clone size are those listed in that table; D and trimming were worked out from the DNA. Here the sample has roughly 150,000 clones; roughly four fifths occur a single time. The ten largest clones capture approximately 10% of the sample.

The TCR originated in a man between 65 and 80 years old with active or convalescent COVID-19. The sequence joins TRBV5-1 to TRBJ2-1, with TRBD2 matching 14 junction bases. Input material: peripheral blood. The nucleotide sequence reads TGCGCCAGCAGCCCGGGACTAGCGGGGGTTATAAGCTCCTACAATGAGCAGTTCTTC. Translated, this gives CASSPGLAGVISSYNEQFF.